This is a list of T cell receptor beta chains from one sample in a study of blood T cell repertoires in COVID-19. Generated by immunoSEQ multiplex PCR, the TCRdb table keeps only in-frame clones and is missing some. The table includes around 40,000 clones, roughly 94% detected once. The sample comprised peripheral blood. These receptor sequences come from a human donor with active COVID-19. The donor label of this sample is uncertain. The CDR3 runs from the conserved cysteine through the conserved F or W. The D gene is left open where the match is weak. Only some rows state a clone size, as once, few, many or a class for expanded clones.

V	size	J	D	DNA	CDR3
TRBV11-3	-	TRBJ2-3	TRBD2	TGTGCCAGCAGTTCCGGACTAGCGGCCGGGGGAGATACGCAGTATTTT	CASSSGLAAGGDTQYF
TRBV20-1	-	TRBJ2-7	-	TGCAGTGCTCACTCCTACGAGCAGTACTTC	CSAHSYEQYF
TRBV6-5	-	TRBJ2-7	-	TGTGCCAGCAGATCACTAGACACCTCCCCAGAGTACTTC	CASRSLDTSPEYF
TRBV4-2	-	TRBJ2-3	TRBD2	TGTGCCAGCAGCCAAGGCGGTACGGGGGGGGCCTCAGATACGCAGTATTTT	CASSQGGTGGASDTQYF
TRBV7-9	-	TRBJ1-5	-	TGTGCCAGCAGCTTAGGGGGGGACAGCAATCAGCCCCAGCATTTT	CASSLGGDSNQPQHF
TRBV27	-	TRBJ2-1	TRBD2	TGTGCCAGCAGTTTAGCGGGAGGGCACTCCTACAATGAGCAGTTCTTC	CASSLAGGHSYNEQFF
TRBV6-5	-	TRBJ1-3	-	TGTGCCAGCAAAAGGGGCTCTGGAAACACCATATATTTT	CASKRGSGNTIYF
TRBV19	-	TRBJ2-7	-	TGTGCCAGTAGTAGGGCCCCAGGGGACCACGAGCAGTACTTC	CASSRAPGDHEQYF
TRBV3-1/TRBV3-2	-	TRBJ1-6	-	TGTGCCAGCAGACACCGGGACACTCATTCACCCCTCCACTTT	CASRHRDTHSPLHF
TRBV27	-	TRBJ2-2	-	TGTGCCAGCAGTTTTATCGTCGCCTCAGGGGTCTCAAACACCGGGGAGCTGTTTTTT	CASSFIVASGVSNTGELFF
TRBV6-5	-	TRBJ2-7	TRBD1	TGTGCCAGCAGCCCCGGGACAGGGGGCCTCGAGCAGTACTTC	CASSPGTGGLEQYF
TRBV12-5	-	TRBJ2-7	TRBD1	TGTGCTAGTGGTACCAGTACCGGGACAGGGTTTTACGAGCAGTACTTC	CASGTSTGTGFYEQYF
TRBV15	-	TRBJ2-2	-	TGTGCCACCTCGGACAGCAAAAAACACACCGGGGAGCTGTTTTTT	CATSDSKKHTGELFF
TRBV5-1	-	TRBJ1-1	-	TGCGCCAGCAGCTCGCCCGGGGAAGCTTTCTTT	CASSSPGEAFF
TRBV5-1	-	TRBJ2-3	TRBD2	TGCGCCAGCAGCCCGGGGACTAGCGGGAGAGACAGAGATACGCAGTATTTT	CASSPGTSGRDRDTQYF
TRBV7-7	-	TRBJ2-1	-	TGTGCCAGCAGCCAACTCCTGGGCGATGAGCAGTTCTTC	CASSQLLGDEQFF
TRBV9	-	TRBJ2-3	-	TGTGCCAGCAGCGCCCTCTCTTCGACTATTACAGATACGCAGTATTTT	CASSALSSTITDTQYF
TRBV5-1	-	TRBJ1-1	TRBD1	TGCGCCAGCAGCTTGGTACAGGGGGAGAACACTGAAGCTTTCTTT	CASSLVQGENTEAFF
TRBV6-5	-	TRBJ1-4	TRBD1	TGTGCCAGCAGCCGCGGACAGGAACCAAGGGAAAAACTGTTTTTT	CASSRGQEPREKLFF
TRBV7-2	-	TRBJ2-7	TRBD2	TGTGCCAGCAGCACTCTCACTAGCGGGGTCTCCTACGAGCAGTACTTC	CASSTLTSGVSYEQYF
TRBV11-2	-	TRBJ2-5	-	TGTGCCAGCAGCTCAGGGAGCCGGGGGAAGACCCAGTACTTC	CASSSGSRGKTQYF
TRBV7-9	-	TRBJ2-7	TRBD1	TGTGCCAGCAGCTTGCGACAGGGGTTGGGTGAGCAGTACTTC	CASSLRQGLGEQYF
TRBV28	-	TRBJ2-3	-	TGTGCCAGCCTGGGGCGGGGACAGACAGATACGCAGTATTTT	CASLGRGQTDTQYF
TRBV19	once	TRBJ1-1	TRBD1	TGTGCCAGTAGTATGGGACAGAAAAAGGAAGCTTTCTTT	CASSMGQKKEAFF
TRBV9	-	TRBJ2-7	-	TGTGCCAGCAGCGTAGAGGGAGTAGGAGAGCAGTACTTC	CASSVEGVGEQYF
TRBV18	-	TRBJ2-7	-	TGTGCCAGCTCTACAGGGACGGGGGAGCAGTACTTC	CASSTGTGEQYF
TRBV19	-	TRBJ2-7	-	TGTGCCAGTAGTATTGGCAGGGTCTACGAGCAGTACTTC	CASSIGRVYEQYF
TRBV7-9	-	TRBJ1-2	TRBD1	TGTGCCAGCAGCGATACGGGACAGAGCTATGGCTACACCTTC	CASSDTGQSYGYTF
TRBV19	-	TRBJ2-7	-	TGTGCCAGTAGTATAGGGGCTGGCACCTACGAGCAGTACTTC	CASSIGAGTYEQYF
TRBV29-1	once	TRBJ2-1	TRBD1	TGCAGCGTGTCTTTCCACAGGGGAAGATTGGGCAATGAGCAGTTCTTC	CSVSFHRGRLGNEQFF
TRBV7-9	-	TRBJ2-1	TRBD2	TGTGCCAGCAGCGGGACTAGGAAGTTCTTC	CASSGTRKFF
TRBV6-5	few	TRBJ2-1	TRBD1	TGTGCCAGCAGTTATCGACAGGGGCCCGAGCAGTTCTTC	CASSYRQGPEQFF
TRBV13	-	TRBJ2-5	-	TGTGCCAGCAGCCCTCACAGGGCTGGGGAGACCCAGTACTTC	CASSPHRAGETQYF
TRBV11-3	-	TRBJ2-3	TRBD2	TGTGCCAGCAGCTTCCCCCCTACTAGCGGGGCCACAGATACGCAGTATTTT	CASSFPPTSGATDTQYF
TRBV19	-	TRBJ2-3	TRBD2	TGTGCCAGTAGTATCTCCCCAGCGGGGGGTATTGATACGCAGTATTTT	CASSISPAGGIDTQYF
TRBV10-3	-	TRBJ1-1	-	TGTGCCGTAACGCCAGGGGAGAGAACTGAAGCTTTCTTT	CAVTPGERTEAFF